The sequence of this T cell receptor beta chain was determined in a study of blood T cell repertoires in COVID-19. The wider study: Some COVID-19 samples were acute and others convalescent; all came from the United States, Italy and Spain. PBMCs, B-cell-depleted T cells, or T cells were the source of the cDNA or gDNA that made up the material.

V dropped 4 bases and J dropped 6 bases, with 12 bases sitting between them. The CDR3 is 14 residues long. Per germline, CDR1 LNHDA and CDR2 SQIVND (reference sequence). How the authors handled the data: Amplification with reference gene primers provided the estimates of nucleated cell counts. Data came from immunoSEQ multiplex PCR; TCRdb stores just in-frame clones and leaves some out. That table is the source of V, J and clone size, and D and trimming were worked out from the DNA. Seen here are more than 65,000 clones, approximately 90% observed once, and the top ten hold over 4%. The clonotype was recovered from a woman at least 80 years old with active or convalescent COVID-19. This chain links TRBV19 with TRBJ1-4, with D hard to call. Sequencing was performed on peripheral blood. The CDR3: CASSTRGGYEKLFF. In DNA form, the CDR3 reads TGTGCCAGTAGTACGCGAGGAGGGTATGAAAAACTGTTTTTT.